This TCR beta chain was captured in a study of blood T cell repertoires in COVID-19. The CDR3 extends over 15 amino acids. Losses at the gene ends were 1 base for V and 6 bases for J; bases not matched to a gene: 7. CDR1 is LGHNA, CDR2 YNFKEQ, per germline. Only in-frame clones appear in the TCRdb table, and some are missing; sequencing was by immunoSEQ multiplex PCR. The repertoire has approximately 300,000 clones, 90% of them found once; the top ten carry about 7%. The clonotype originates from a woman aged 25 to 39 with COVID-19, enrolled during active disease. What was sequenced was peripheral blood. The genes are TRBV4-2 and TRBJ2-3, with 7 bases fitting TRBD2. CDR3 sequence (DNA): TGTGCCAGCAGCCAAGGGGGGGGGAGTGCGGATACGCAGTATTTT. This sequence encodes CASSQGGGSADTQYF.